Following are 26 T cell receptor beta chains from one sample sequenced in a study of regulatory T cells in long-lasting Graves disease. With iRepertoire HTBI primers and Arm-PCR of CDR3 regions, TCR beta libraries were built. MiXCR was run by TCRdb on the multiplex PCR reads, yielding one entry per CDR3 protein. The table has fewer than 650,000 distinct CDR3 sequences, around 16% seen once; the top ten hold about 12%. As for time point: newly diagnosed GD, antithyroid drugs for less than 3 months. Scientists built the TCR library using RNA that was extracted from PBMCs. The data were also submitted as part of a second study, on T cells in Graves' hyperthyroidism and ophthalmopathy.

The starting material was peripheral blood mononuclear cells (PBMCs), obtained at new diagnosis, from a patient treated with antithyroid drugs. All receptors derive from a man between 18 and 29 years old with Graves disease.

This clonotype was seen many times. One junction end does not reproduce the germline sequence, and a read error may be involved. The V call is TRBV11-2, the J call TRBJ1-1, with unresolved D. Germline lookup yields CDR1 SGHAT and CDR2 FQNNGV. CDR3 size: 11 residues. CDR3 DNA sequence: TGTGCCAGCACCTTAAACACTGAAGCTTTCTTT. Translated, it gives CASTLNTEAFF.

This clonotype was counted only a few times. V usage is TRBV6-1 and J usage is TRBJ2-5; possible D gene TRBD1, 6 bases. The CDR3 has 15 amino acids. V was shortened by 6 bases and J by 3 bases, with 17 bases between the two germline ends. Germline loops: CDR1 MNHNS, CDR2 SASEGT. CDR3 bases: TGTGCCAGCAGAGGGACACCGGGTTCTGAAGAGACCCAGTACTTC. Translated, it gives CASRGTPGSEETQYF.

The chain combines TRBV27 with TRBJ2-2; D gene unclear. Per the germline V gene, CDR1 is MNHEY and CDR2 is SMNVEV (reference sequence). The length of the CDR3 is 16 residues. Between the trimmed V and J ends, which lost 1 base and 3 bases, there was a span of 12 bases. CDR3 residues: CASSLFNRIDTGELFF. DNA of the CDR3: TGTGCCAGCAGTTTATTTAACAGAATAGACACCGGGGAGCTGTTTTTT.

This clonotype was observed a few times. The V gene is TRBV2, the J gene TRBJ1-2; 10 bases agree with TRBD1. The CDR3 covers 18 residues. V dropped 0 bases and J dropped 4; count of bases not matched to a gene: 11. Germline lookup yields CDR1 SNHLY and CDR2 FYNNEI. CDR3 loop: CASSEAVTGGPSIYGYTF. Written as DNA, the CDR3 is TGTGCCAGCAGTGAAGCTGTGACAGGGGGCCCTTCCATCTATGGCTACACCTTC. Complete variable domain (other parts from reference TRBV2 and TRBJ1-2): EPEVTQTPSHQVTQMGQEVILRCVPISNHLYFYWYRQILGQKVEFLVSFYNNEISEKSEIFDDQFSVERPDGSNFTLKIRSTKLEDSAMYFCASSEAVTGGPSIYGYTFGSGTRLTVV.

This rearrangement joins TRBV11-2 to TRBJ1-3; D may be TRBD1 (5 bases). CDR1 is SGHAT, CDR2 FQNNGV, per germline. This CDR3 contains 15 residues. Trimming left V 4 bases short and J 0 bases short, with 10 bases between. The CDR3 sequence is CASSSPTDSGNTIYF. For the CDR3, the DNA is TGTGCCAGCAGCTCCCCGACAGACTCTGGAAACACCATATATTTT.

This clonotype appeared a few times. The CDR3 DNA reads as TGTGCCAGCAGTTCGGGCAGGGTCGGGTACGAGCAGTACTTC. Residues: CASSSGRVGYEQYF. This sequence joins TRBV27 and TRBJ2-7, with a possible D match to TRBD1 (5 bases). The germline CDR1 and CDR2 sequences are MNHEY and SMNVEV (reference sequence). Between the trimmed V and J ends, which lost 4 bases and 4 bases, there was a span of 14 bases. CDR3 length: 14 amino acids.

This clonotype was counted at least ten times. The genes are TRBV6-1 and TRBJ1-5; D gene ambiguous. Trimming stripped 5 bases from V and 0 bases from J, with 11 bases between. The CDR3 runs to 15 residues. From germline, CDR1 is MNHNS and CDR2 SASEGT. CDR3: CASSPLMDSNQPQHF. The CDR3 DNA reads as TGTGCCAGCAGTCCGCTAATGGATAGCAATCAGCCCCAGCATTTT.

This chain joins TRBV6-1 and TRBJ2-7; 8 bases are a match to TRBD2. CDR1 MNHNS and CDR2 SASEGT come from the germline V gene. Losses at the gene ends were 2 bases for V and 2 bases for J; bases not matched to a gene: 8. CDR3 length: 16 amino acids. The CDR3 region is CASSEIGGGTTYEQYF. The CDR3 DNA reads TGTGCCAGCAGTGAAATCGGCGGGGGGACGACCTACGAGCAGTACTTC.

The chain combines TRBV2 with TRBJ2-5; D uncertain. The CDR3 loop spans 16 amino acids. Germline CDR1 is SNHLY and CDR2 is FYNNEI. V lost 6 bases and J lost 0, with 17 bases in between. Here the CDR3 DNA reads TGTGCCAGCAGGCCCGCCCCCACAATGTACCAAGAGACCCAGTACTTC. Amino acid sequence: CASRPAPTMYQETQYF.

The CDR3 is CASSPSGNGYEQYF. The CDR3 bases are TGTGCCAGCAGCCCGAGCGGGAATGGGTACGAGCAGTACTTC. The gene calls are TRBV3-1 and TRBJ2-7, with TRBD2 matching 7 bases. CDR1 is LGHDT, CDR2 YNNKEL, per germline (reference sequence). V gave up 4 bases and J gave up 4 bases; unmatched junction bases: 7. The CDR3 runs to 14 residues.

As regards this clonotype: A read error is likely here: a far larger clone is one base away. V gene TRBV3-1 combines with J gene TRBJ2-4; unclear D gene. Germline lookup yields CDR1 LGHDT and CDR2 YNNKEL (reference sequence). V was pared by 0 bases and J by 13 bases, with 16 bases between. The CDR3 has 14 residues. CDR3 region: CASSQDSYDNEQYF. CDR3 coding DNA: TGTGCCAGCAGCCAAGATTCCTACGACAATGAGCAGTACTTC.

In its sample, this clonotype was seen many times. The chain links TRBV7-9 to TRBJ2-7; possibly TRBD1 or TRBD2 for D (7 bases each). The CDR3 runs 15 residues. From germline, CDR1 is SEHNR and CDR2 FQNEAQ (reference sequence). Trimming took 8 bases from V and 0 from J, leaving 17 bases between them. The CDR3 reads CASGGAQGSSYEQYF. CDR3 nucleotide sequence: TGTGCCAGCGGGGGGGCACAGGGGAGCTCCTACGAGCAGTACTTC.

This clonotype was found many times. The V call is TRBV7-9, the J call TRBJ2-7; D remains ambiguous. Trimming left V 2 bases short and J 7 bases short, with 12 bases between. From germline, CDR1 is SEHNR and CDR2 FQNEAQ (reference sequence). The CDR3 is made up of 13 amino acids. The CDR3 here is CASSLNGPREQYF. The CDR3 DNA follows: TGTGCCAGCAGCTTAAACGGCCCTCGGGAGCAGTACTTC.

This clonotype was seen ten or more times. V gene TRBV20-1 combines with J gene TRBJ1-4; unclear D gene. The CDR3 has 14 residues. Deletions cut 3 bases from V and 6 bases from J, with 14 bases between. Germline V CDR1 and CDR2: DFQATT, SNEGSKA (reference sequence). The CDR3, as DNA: TGCAGTGCTAGGAGGGCGGGGTTCGATGAAAAACTGTTTTTT. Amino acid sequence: CSARRAGFDEKLFF.

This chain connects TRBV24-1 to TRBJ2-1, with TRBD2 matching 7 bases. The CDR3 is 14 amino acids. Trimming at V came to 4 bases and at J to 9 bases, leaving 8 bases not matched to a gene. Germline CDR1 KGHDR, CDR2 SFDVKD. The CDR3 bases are TGTGCCACCAGTGACCTGAGCGGGATCAGTGAGCAGTTCTTC. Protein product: CATSDLSGISEQFF.

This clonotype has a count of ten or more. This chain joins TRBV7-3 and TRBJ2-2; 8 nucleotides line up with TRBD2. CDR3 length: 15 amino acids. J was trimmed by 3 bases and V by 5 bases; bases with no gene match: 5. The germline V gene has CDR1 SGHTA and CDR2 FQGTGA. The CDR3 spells CASSQTSGYTGELFF. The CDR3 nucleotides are TGTGCCAGCAGCCAAACTAGCGGCTACACCGGGGAGCTGTTTTTT.

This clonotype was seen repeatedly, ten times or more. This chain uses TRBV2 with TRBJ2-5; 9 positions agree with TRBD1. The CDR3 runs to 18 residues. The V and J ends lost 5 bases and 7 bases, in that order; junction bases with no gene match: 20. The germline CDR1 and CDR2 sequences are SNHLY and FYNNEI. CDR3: CASSSRRDRVEGAVTQYF. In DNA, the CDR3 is TGTGCCAGCAGTTCCCGGCGGGACAGGGTTGAGGGAGCCGTGACCCAGTACTTC.

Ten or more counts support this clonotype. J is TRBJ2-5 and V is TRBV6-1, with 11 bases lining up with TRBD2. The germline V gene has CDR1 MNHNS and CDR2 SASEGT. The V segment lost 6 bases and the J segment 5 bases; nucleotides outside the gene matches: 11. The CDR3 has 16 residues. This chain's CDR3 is CASRGKLAGVAETQYF. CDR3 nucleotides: TGTGCCAGCAGGGGGAAACTAGCGGGAGTAGCCGAGACCCAGTACTTC.

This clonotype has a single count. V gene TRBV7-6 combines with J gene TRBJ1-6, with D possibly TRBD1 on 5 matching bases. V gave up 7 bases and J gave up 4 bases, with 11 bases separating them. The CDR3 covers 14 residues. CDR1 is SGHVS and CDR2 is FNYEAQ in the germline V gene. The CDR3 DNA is TGTGCCAGCACCCCGACAGCTTATAATTCACCCCTCCACTTT. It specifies CASTPTAYNSPLHF.

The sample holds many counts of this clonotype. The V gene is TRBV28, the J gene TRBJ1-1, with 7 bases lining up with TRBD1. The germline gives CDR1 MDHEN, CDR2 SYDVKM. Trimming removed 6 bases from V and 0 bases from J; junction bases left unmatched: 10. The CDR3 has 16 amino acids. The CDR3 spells CASSPPGQVVNTEAFF. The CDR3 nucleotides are TGTGCCAGCAGCCCTCCTGGACAGGTGGTGAACACTGAAGCTTTCTTT.

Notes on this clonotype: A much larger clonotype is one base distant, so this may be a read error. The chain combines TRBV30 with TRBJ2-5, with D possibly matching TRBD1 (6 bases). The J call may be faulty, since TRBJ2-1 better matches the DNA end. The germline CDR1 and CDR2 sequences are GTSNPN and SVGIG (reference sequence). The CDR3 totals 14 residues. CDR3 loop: CAWRGTKMANEQFF. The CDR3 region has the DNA TGTGCCTGGAGAGGGACAAAGATGGCCAATGAGCAGTTCTTC.

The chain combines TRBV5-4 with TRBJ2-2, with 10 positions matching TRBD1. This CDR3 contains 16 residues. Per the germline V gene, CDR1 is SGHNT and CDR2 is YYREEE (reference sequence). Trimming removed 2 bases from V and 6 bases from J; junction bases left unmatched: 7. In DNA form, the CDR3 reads TGTGCCAGCAGCTTTGGGACAGGGGTTTATGCCGGGGAGCTGTTTTTT. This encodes CASSFGTGVYAGELFF. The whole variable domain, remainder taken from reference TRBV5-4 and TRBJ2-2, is ETGVTQSPTHLIKTRGQQVTLRCSSQSGHNTVSWYQQALGQGPQFIFQYYREEENGRGNFPPRFSGLQFPNYSSELNVNALELDDSALYLCASSFGTGVYAGELFFGEGSRLTVL.

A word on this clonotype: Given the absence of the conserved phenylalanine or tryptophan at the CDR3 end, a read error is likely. CDR3 in amino acids: CASSIRSTSGGNNEQFL. CDR3 sequence (DNA): TGCGCCAGCAGCATCCGGAGCACTAGCGGGGGAAACAATGAGCAGTTCCTC. The chain combines TRBV5-1 with TRBJ2-1, with 11 bases lining up with TRBD2. V was pared by 4 bases and J by 5 bases, with 11 bases of the junction left unmatched. The germline gives CDR1 SGHRS, CDR2 YFSETQ. CDR3 length equals 17 residues.

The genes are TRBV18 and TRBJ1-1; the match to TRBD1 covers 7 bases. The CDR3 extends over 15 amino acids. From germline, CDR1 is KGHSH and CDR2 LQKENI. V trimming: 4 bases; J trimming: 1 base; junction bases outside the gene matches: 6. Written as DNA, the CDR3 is TGTGCCAGCTCACGAACAGGGGCCTCGAACACTGAAGCTTTCTTT. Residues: CASSRTGASNTEAFF.

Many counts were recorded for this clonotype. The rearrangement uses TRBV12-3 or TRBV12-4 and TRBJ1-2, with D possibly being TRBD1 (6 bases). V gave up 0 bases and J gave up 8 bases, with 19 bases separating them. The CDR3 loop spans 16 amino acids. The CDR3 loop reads CASSLALGGARDGYTF. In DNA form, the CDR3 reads TGTGCCAGCAGTTTAGCCTTAGGGGGGGCCCGAGACGGCTACACCTTC.

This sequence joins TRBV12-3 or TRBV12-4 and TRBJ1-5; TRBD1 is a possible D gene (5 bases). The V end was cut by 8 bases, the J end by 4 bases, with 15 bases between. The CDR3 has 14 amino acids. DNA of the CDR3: TGTGCCAGCGCTTCAGGGCAATTTAATCAGCCCCAGCATTTT. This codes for CASASGQFNQPQHF.